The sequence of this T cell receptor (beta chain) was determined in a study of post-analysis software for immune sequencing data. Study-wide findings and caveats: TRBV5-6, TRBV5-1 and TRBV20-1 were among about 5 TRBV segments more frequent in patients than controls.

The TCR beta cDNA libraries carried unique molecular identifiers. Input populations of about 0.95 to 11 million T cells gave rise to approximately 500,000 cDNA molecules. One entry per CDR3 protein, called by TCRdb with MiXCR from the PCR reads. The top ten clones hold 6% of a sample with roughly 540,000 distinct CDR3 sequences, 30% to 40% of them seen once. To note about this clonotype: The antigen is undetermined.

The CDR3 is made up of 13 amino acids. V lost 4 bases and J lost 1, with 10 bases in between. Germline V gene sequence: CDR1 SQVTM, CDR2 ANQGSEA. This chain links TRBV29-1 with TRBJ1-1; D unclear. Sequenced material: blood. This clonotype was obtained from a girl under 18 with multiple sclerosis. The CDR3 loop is CSVALSRNTEAFF. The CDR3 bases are TGCAGCGTTGCCCTATCAAGGAACACTGAAGCTTTCTTT.